The TCR beta chain under discussion was sequenced for a study of Ad26.COV2.S vaccination and SARS-CoV-2 variants. As for the study in general: Administration of Ad26.COV2.S was intramuscular, either once or twice 56 days apart.

Noted treatment: around 19 received Ad26.COV2.S at low or high dose, single or two shots; a few received placebo; per-sample allocation not given. All samples were drawn on day 63, counting from the first vaccine or placebo injection. Trimming removed 5 bases from V and 2 bases from J, with 10 bases in between. The CDR3 is made up of 14 amino acids. CDR1 LNHDA and CDR2 SQIVND come from the germline V gene (reference sequence). Some clones are missing from TCRdb's copy, which holds only in-frame ones; the method was immunoSEQ multiplex PCR. This table has about 680,000 clones, 80% to 90% appearing once. This clone was picked up a small number of times.

This chain connects TRBV19 to TRBJ1-5; no clear D gene. Source: peripheral blood, taken in a trial of Ad26.COV2.S vaccine versus placebo. The sequence was obtained from a person between 18 and 65 years old who received the Ad26.COV2.S COVID-19 vaccine or a placebo. The DNA for the CDR3 is TGTGCCAGTAGTCTGAACAGCGGCAATCAGCCCCAGCATTTT. This sequence encodes CASSLNSGNQPQHF.